The 14 T cell receptor beta chains listed next were all sequenced from one sample in a study of T cell responses to AZD1222 COVID-19 vaccine. Libraries were prepared by immunoSEQ multiplex PCR; TCRdb keeps only in-frame clonotypes and omits some of them. The repertoire holds approximately 110,000 clones, roughly 91% seen once, with 7% to 10% in the top ten. This material consisted of peripheral blood, taken on day 0 of AZD1222 vaccination. Every receptor here comes from an adult in good health.

The chain combines TRBV21-1 with TRBJ2-3. TRBV21-1 is a recognized pseudogene. The CDR3 has 14 residues. This CDR3 is CASSKYADTDTQYF. Written as DNA, the CDR3 is TGTGCCAGCAGCAAGTACGCCGACACAGATACGCAGTATTTT.

This clone showed up just a few times. Relative to the germline gene, one junction end is altered; a read error may explain this. The genes are TRBV28 and TRBJ1-2; maybe TRBD1 (6 bases). The CDR3 totals 12 residues. Germline values: CDR1 MDHEN, CDR2 SYDVKM. The CDR3, as DNA: TGTGCCACTAACCCAGTGGACAGACCGCCGGGCTTC. Translating it yields CATNPVDRPPGF.

This chain connects TRBV24-1 to TRBJ1-5; 8 bases line up with TRBD1. Germline lookup yields CDR1 KGHDR and CDR2 SFDVKD. The CDR3 extends over 13 amino acids. J gave up 1 base and V 11 bases, and 3 bases lay outside the gene matches. The chain's CDR3 is CAIGQGSNQPQHF. Here the CDR3 DNA reads TGTGCCATCGGACAGGGAAGCAATCAGCCCCAGCATTTT.

This chain uses TRBV3-1 (or the pseudogene TRBV3-2) with TRBJ1-5; 7 bases align to TRBD1. V trimming: 0 bases; J trimming: 5 bases; junction bases outside the gene matches: 13. This CDR3 has 18 residues. Germline V gene data show CDR1 as LGHDT and CDR2 as YNNKEL (reference sequence). The CDR3 DNA reads TGTGCCAGCAGCCAAGATCCGGGGGGGCGACAGGGTGATCAGCCCCAGCATTTT. Amino acids: CASSQDPGGRQGDQPQHF.

The J gene is TRBJ2-7, the V gene TRBV7-2, with 7 bases fitting TRBD2. V was clipped by 5 bases and J by 3 bases; unmatched bases: 7. The CDR3 length is 14 residues. CDR1 SGHTA and CDR2 FQGNSA come from the germline V gene. CDR3: CASSPRGGSYEQYF. The CDR3 DNA sequence: TGTGCCAGCAGCCCGAGGGGCGGGAGCTACGAGCAGTACTTC.

This rearrangement joins TRBV29-1 to TRBJ2-7; 7 bases are a match to TRBD2. Trimming at V came to 3 bases and at J to 5 bases, leaving 10 bases not matched to a gene. The CDR3 extends over 14 amino acids. Germline CDR1 is SQVTM and CDR2 is ANQGSEA. Written as DNA, the CDR3 is TGCAGCGTTGATGGGGGTCGCCGGGGGGACGAGCAGTACTTC. The encoded protein is CSVDGGRRGDEQYF.

The V call is TRBV12-3 or TRBV12-4, the J call TRBJ1-1; 7 bases match TRBD1. The CDR3 is 13 residues long. The ends lost 4 bases at V and 10 bases at J; junction bases unmatched: 9. The CDR3 spells CASSSTTGNVAFF. The CDR3 bases are TGTGCCAGCAGTTCCACGACAGGGAACGTAGCTTTCTTT.

J is TRBJ2-2 and V is TRBV27; D is uncertain. With 3 bases removed from V and 4 bases from J, the gap between germline ends came to 6 bases. The germline CDR1 and CDR2 sequences are MNHEY and SMNVEV (reference sequence). The CDR3 length is 13 residues. The CDR3 protein is CASSFTLTGELFF. The CDR3, as DNA: TGTGCCAGCAGTTTCACCCTCACCGGGGAGCTGTTTTTT.

The CDR3 sequence is CASRVNGETQYF. In nucleotides, the CDR3 is TGTGCCAGCAGGGTTAATGGAGAGACCCAGTACTTC. This sequence joins TRBV2 and TRBJ2-5; D remains ambiguous. V lost 6 bases and J 4 bases, leaving 9 bases between the germline ends. From germline, CDR1 is SNHLY and CDR2 FYNNEI. CDR3 length: 12 residues. Full variable domain (rest looked up from reference TRBV2 and TRBJ2-5): EPEVTQTPSHQVTQMGQEVILRCVPISNHLYFYWYRQILGQKVEFLVSFYNNEISEKSEIFDDQFSVERPDGSNFTLKIRSTKLEDSAMYFCASRVNGETQYFGPGTRLLVL.

The V call is TRBV3-1 (or the pseudogene TRBV3-2), the J call TRBJ2-7; 14 bases agree with TRBD2. CDR1 is LGHDT and CDR2 is YNNKEL in the germline V gene (reference sequence). The ends lost 5 bases at V and 3 bases at J; junction bases unmatched: 6. The CDR3 is made up of 16 amino acids. The CDR3 protein is CASSGGTSGSSYEQYF. CDR3 nucleotide sequence: TGTGCCAGCAGCGGGGGGACTAGCGGGAGTAGCTACGAGCAGTACTTC.

This clone was detected only a few times. This chain connects TRBV27 to TRBJ2-1, with 13 bases that match TRBD2. The CDR3 runs to 15 residues. The V gene's germline CDR1 is MNHEY and CDR2 SMNVEV (reference sequence). After removal of 4 bases from V and 7 bases from J, the junction contained 4 bases not matched to a gene. CDR3 DNA sequence: TGTGCCAGCAGTTCGGGACTAGCGGGAAAGAATGAGCAGTTCTTC. It codes for CASSSGLAGKNEQFF.

The chain's CDR3 is CSVDSGRGATDTQYF. CDR3 DNA: TGCAGCGTTGATTCGGGGCGGGGAGCCACAGATACGCAGTATTTT. The V call is TRBV29-1, the J call TRBJ2-3, with D perhaps TRBD2 (6 bases). Deletions cut 3 bases from V and 2 bases from J, with 15 bases between. This CDR3 is built from 15 residues. Germline V gene sequence: CDR1 SQVTM, CDR2 ANQGSEA.

J is TRBJ2-7 and V is TRBV4-1, with D perhaps TRBD1 or TRBD2 (5 bases each). The CDR3 is 13 residues long. V was cut by 4 bases and J by 3 bases, with 10 bases left in between. Germline loops: CDR1 MGHRA, CDR2 YSYEKL. CDR3 protein: CASSREGFYEQYF. DNA for the CDR3: TGCGCCAGCAGCCGAGAGGGGTTCTACGAGCAGTACTTC.

The V gene is TRBV3-1 (or the pseudogene TRBV3-2), the J gene TRBJ2-7; TRBD2 matches 10 bases. Germline V gene sequence: CDR1 LGHDT, CDR2 YNNKEL (reference sequence). The CDR3 consists of 15 residues. Unmatched junction bases numbered 5, after V lost 0 bases and J lost 6 bases. The CDR3 region has the DNA TGTGCCAGCAGCCAAGAGTCTAGCGGGAGTAGCGAGCAGTACTTC. It yields the protein CASSQESSGSSEQYF.